This T cell receptor (beta chain) emerged from a study of tumor and adjacent non-tumor tissue in lung cancer. No cell sorting was done before RNA was extracted from the tissue. Germline V CDR1 and CDR2: SGHAT, FQNNGV. This CDR3 is built from 13 residues. TCRbeta libraries were built with three rounds of nested PCR, modified from ARM-PCR. TCRdb itself ran the multiplex PCR reads through MiXCR, one entry per CDR3 protein. The data show 220,000 or so distinct CDR3 sequences, 71% seen once. Note on this clonotype: At one end the junction does not follow the germline gene, possibly because of a read error.

The chain links TRBV11-2 to TRBJ1-5; no clear D gene. This TCR came from a man in his 60s with non-small cell lung cancer. The sequenced sample consisted of lung tumor tissue. The CDR3 coding sequence is TGTGCCAGCAGCTTTCAAGGGCATCAGCCCCAACGTTTT. This gives the protein CASSFQGHQPQRF.